This entry lists 24 T cell receptor beta chains sequenced from one sample in a study of cytomegalovirus exposure and HLA in healthy donors. PCR employed 60 Vbeta and 13 Jbeta primers. Sequencing used immunoSEQ multiplex PCR; TCRdb keeps in-frame clones, though not all of them. Among around 95,000 clones listed, nearly 80% were seen once. The source material was PBMCs. The receptor set was obtained from a woman aged 40 to 49 in good health and CMV-seropositive.

This chain connects TRBV5-8 to TRBJ2-3; TRBD1 matches at 7 bases. From germline, CDR1 is SGHTS and CDR2 YDEGEE. This CDR3 contains 15 residues. Trimming at V came to 1 base and at J to 1 base, leaving 3 bases not matched to a gene. CDR3 sequence reads: CASSLRQGGTDTQYF. CDR3 nucleotide sequence: TGTGCCAGCAGCTTGCGGCAGGGGGGCACAGATACGCAGTATTTT.

The V gene is TRBV27, the J gene TRBJ1-5; possibly TRBD1 for D (5 bases). This CDR3 contains 14 residues. V lost 1 base and J 7 bases, leaving 11 bases between the germline ends. Germline assignment: CDR1 MNHEY and CDR2 SMNVEV (reference sequence). This chain's CDR3 is CASSLWGPGQPQHF. The CDR3 DNA is TGTGCCAGCAGTTTATGGGGCCCGGGCCAGCCCCAGCATTTT.

The chain is built from TRBV28 and TRBJ2-3; 9 bases are a match to TRBD1. Germline V CDR1 and CDR2: MDHEN, SYDVKM. The V segment lost 5 bases and the J segment 5 bases; nucleotides outside the gene matches: 11. The CDR3 contains 16 residues. The CDR3 nucleotides read TGTGCCAGCAGTAGGGGACAGGGAACTAGCGAAGATACGCAGTATTTT. Translated, it gives CASSRGQGTSEDTQYF.

In this sample, this clone turned up a few times. The rearrangement joins TRBV5-4 to TRBJ2-7, with D maybe TRBD2 (6 bases). V gave up 6 bases and J gave up 4 bases, with 17 bases separating them. The germline CDR1 and CDR2 sequences are SGHNT and YYREEE (reference sequence). This CDR3 comprises 14 residues. CDR3 DNA: TGTGCCAGCACCGCGGGACTTCAAGGATACGAGCAGTACTTC. It is translated as CASTAGLQGYEQYF.

This clone was recorded once. The V and J genes are TRBV5-1 and TRBJ2-1; 8 bases map to TRBD1. The germline gives CDR1 SGHRS, CDR2 YFSETQ. The CDR3 is made up of 17 amino acids. V trimming: 4 bases; J trimming: 5 bases; junction bases outside the gene matches: 14. The CDR3 coding sequence is TGCGCCAGCAGCCCTGCCCAGGGGGCTCTCCAAGACAATGAGCAGTTCTTC. Protein: CASSPAQGALQDNEQFF.

The gene calls are TRBV9 and TRBJ2-7; 12 nucleotides align to TRBD2. CDR1 and CDR2 from the germline V gene are SGDLS and YYNGEE. CDR3 length: 19 residues. Germline trimming cut 2 bases from V and 2 bases from J; bases unmatched to any gene: 14. The CDR3 is CASSVAPGLAGSRTYEQYF. DNA of the CDR3: TGTGCCAGCAGCGTGGCCCCTGGACTAGCGGGATCCCGGACCTACGAGCAGTACTTC.

J is TRBJ1-5 and V is TRBV4-1; D is unclear. Germline CDR1 reads MGHRA; CDR2 reads YSYEKL. This CDR3 has 13 residues. Trimming stripped 1 base from V and 9 bases from J, with 10 bases between. The CDR3 sequence: CASSQGSFRPQHF. The CDR3 nucleotides are TGCGCCAGCAGCCAAGGGAGTTTCCGGCCCCAGCATTTT.

This chain joins TRBV27 and TRBJ1-1; TRBD1 matches 10 bases. This CDR3 has 14 amino acids. Looked up from germline, CDR1 is MNHEY and CDR2 is SMNVEV (reference sequence). Germline trimming cut 6 bases from V and 6 bases from J; bases unmatched to any gene: 7. CDR3 residues: CASRRTGGIPEAFF. In nucleotides, the CDR3 is TGTGCCAGCAGAAGGACAGGGGGAATCCCTGAAGCTTTCTTT.

The chain joins TRBV7-9 to TRBJ2-5; D is uncertain. With 3 bases removed from V and 2 bases from J, the gap between germline ends came to 7 bases. There are 13 residues in the CDR3. Germline V gives CDR1 SEHNR, CDR2 FQNEAQ (reference sequence). The CDR3 nucleotides read TGTGCCAGCAGCTTTCCTCCTCAAGAGACCCAGTACTTC. Its translation is CASSFPPQETQYF.

The V call is TRBV29-1, the J call TRBJ1-1; 9 nucleotides match TRBD1. Germline values: CDR1 SQVTM, CDR2 ANQGSEA. J was trimmed by 1 base and V by 7 bases; bases with no gene match: 1. The CDR3 covers 12 residues. CDR3 protein: CSADRGNTEAFF. CDR3 DNA sequence: TGCAGCGCGGACAGGGGGAACACTGAAGCTTTCTTT. Drawing the rest from reference TRBV29-1 and TRBJ1-1, the complete variable domain is SAVISQKPSRDICQRGTSLTIQCQVDSQVTMMFWYRQQPGQSLTLIATANQGSEATYESGFVIDKFPISRPNLTFSTLTVSNMSPEDSSIYLCSADRGNTEAFFGQGTRLTVV.

This chain joins TRBV5-1 and TRBJ2-2; D is unclear. V was pared by 1 base and J by 3 bases, with 13 bases between. The CDR3 runs 16 residues. The germline gives CDR1 SGHRS, CDR2 YFSETQ. The CDR3 region has the DNA TGCGCCAGCAGCTTGAACGTCTTAGACTACACCGGGGAGCTGTTTTTT. Translation gives CASSLNVLDYTGELFF. Full variable domain (rest looked up from reference TRBV5-1 and TRBJ2-2): KAGVTQTPRYLIKTRGQQVTLSCSPISGHRSVSWYQQTPGQGLQFLFEYFSETQRNKGNFPGRFSGRQFSNSRSEMNVSTLELGDSALYLCASSLNVLDYTGELFFGEGSRLTVL.

The chain is built from TRBV5-4 and TRBJ2-1; 13 bases are a match to TRBD2. J gave up 8 bases and V 5 bases, and 19 bases lay outside the gene matches. The CDR3 has 19 amino acids. Germline loops: CDR1 SGHNT, CDR2 YYREEE (reference sequence). The CDR3 loop is CASSLDGTSGTLGFDEQFF. DNA for the CDR3: TGTGCCAGCAGTCTCGATGGGACTAGCGGGACCCTGGGGTTCGATGAGCAGTTCTTC.

This clone was detected only a few times. The chain has TRBV5-8 and TRBJ2-3; D might be TRBD2 (6 bases). CDR3 length equals 14 residues. CDR1 SGHTS and CDR2 YDEGEE come from the germline V gene. V was clipped by 0 bases and J by 4 bases, with 9 bases between them. CDR3 region: CASSLAGVPDTQYF. The DNA for the CDR3 is TGTGCCAGCAGCTTGGCGGGAGTCCCAGATACGCAGTATTTT.

The J gene is TRBJ1-1, the V gene TRBV5-1; TRBD1 aligns across 9 bases. Looked up from germline, CDR1 is SGHRS and CDR2 is YFSETQ. The CDR3 is 14 amino acids. The junction had 6 bases not matched to a gene; V was cut back by 4 bases and J by 5 bases. The CDR3 is CASSKGTGITEAFF. For the CDR3, the DNA is TGCGCCAGCAGCAAAGGGACAGGGATAACTGAAGCTTTCTTT.

The CDR3 DNA reads as TGTGCCAGCTCACGACAGGGGGGCCAAGGCTACACCTTC. Protein: CASSRQGGQGYTF. This sequence joins TRBV18 and TRBJ1-2; 9 bases line up with TRBD1. CDR3 length: 13 amino acids. Germline assignment: CDR1 KGHSH and CDR2 LQKENI. V lost 4 bases, J lost 8 bases, and 5 bases stayed unmatched.

This chain joins TRBV9 and TRBJ2-5, with TRBD1 identical over 11 bases. Germline V gene sequence: CDR1 SGDLS, CDR2 YYNGEE. V was clipped by 4 bases and J by 4 bases; unmatched bases: 6. CDR3 length equals 15 residues. CDR3: CASSLSGTGGETQYF. The CDR3 nucleotides read TGTGCCAGCAGCCTTAGCGGGACAGGGGGAGAGACCCAGTACTTC.

The rearrangement joins TRBV7-3 to TRBJ2-3; 7 bases agree with TRBD2. The CDR3 is made up of 16 amino acids. Germline V lookup: CDR1 SGHTA, CDR2 FQGTGA. V lost 5 bases, J lost 2 bases, and 10 bases stayed unmatched. The CDR3 nucleotides are TGTGCCAGCAGCCAAGGGTTGGGACTAAACACAGATACGCAGTATTTT. Protein product: CASSQGLGLNTDTQYF.

The gene calls are TRBV6-5 and TRBJ2-3, with D maybe TRBD2 (7 bases). Germline V lookup: CDR1 MNHEY, CDR2 SVGAGI. The CDR3 extends over 13 amino acids. V dropped 7 bases and J dropped 4 bases, with 12 bases sitting between them. The CDR3 coding sequence is TGTGCCAGCAACGGCGGGGGCGCAGATACGCAGTATTTT. Amino acids: CASNGGGADTQYF.

The gene calls are TRBV7-9 and TRBJ2-1; 8 bases align to TRBD2. There are 18 residues in the CDR3. The ends lost 0 bases at V and 2 bases at J; junction bases unmatched: 9. The germline V gene has CDR1 SEHNR and CDR2 FQNEAQ (reference sequence). The CDR3 here is CASSLAHRGRNPYNEQFF. The CDR3, as DNA: TGTGCCAGCAGCTTAGCGCACCGCGGGAGGAATCCCTACAATGAGCAGTTCTTC.

The chain carries TRBV27 and TRBJ2-7, with TRBD1 matching 7 bases. Germline loops: CDR1 MNHEY, CDR2 SMNVEV (reference sequence). Trimming cost V 0 bases and J 1 base; bases outside gene matches: 0. The CDR3 runs 14 residues. DNA for the CDR3: TGTGCCAGCAGTTTATCGGACAGGTCCTACGAGCAGTACTTC. Its translation is CASSLSDRSYEQYF.

This chain joins TRBV7-9 and TRBJ2-3, with 7 bases lining up with TRBD1. The trim removed 8 bases at V and 1 base at J, leaving 0 bases unmatched. Germline V gene lookup returns CDR1 SEHNR and CDR2 FQNEAQ (reference sequence). This CDR3 region has 12 residues. CDR3 in DNA: TGTGCCAGCGACAGGGGCACAGATACGCAGTATTTT. Its protein is CASDRGTDTQYF.

Here the CDR3 reads CASSNTHYGYTF. CDR3 DNA sequence: TGTGCCAGCAGTAACACACACTATGGCTACACCTTC. The gene calls are TRBV27 and TRBJ1-2, with D hard to call. The V gene's germline CDR1 is MNHEY and CDR2 SMNVEV (reference sequence). The V end lost 5 bases, the J end lost 3 bases, and 7 bases lay between the germline ends. CDR3 length: 12 residues.

The count of this clone is one. In DNA form, the CDR3 reads TGCGCCAGCAGCTCTGGGGGCGGTGGCTACGAGCAGTACTTC. It translates to CASSSGGGGYEQYF. The V gene is TRBV5-1, the J gene TRBJ2-7, with D possibly being TRBD1 (6 bases). CDR1 and CDR2 from the germline V gene are SGHRS and YFSETQ. This CDR3 is 14 amino acids long. V was pared by 3 bases and J by 3 bases, with 13 bases between.

The CDR3 DNA follows: TGCGCCAGCAGTGAGGTAATGGGCGGGACCAGCGGGAGCTCCTACAATGAGCAGTTCTTC. Encoded protein: CASSEVMGGTSGSSYNEQFF. The rearrangement uses TRBV10-2 and TRBJ2-1, with 8 bases matching TRBD2. The CDR3 totals 20 residues. Germline CDR1 reads WSHSY; CDR2 reads SAAADI. V was clipped by 2 bases and J by 0 bases; unmatched bases: 15.